The source of this T cell receptor (beta chain) is a study of T cell responses to AZD1222 COVID-19 vaccine. The V gene lost 1 base and the J gene lost 5 bases, with 12 bases spanning the gap. In germline, CDR1 is SEHNR, CDR2 FQNEAQ (reference sequence). This CDR3 region has 15 residues. Overall study results and limits: In a largely white British group with more females than males, clonal diversity was possibly underestimated. Repertoires were obtained solely post-peak T cell response.

The count of this clone is one. Its matching antigen is unknown. Sequenced by immunoSEQ multiplex PCR; TCRdb stores in-frame clones only, minus some. The table has some 150,000 clones, less than 95% seen once. The input for sequencing was peripheral blood, taken on day 0 of AZD1222 vaccination. This TCR derives from an adult in good health. This sequence joins TRBV7-9 and TRBJ1-5; TRBD1 might be the D (5 bases). The CDR3, as DNA: TGTGCCAGCAGCTTAGGACCCTGGGGGGATCAGCCCCAGCATTTT. It is translated as CASSLGPWGDQPQHF.